This entry is about one T cell receptor beta chain. These data are taken from a study of regulatory T cells in long-lasting Graves disease. The time point was: persistent/refractory GD, antithyroid drugs over 5 years with positive TRAb. TCR sequences were obtained from RNA taken from PBMCs. Tubes containing EDTA received roughly 9 milliliters of drawn peripheral blood. According to the study, TCR beta libraries were built with iRepertoire HTBI primers and CDR3-region Arm-PCR. One entry per CDR3 protein results from TCRdb running MiXCR on the multiplex PCR reads. The repertoire holds under 450,000 distinct CDR3 sequences, around 20% seen once, with 26% in the top ten. This TCR came from a female donor with Graves disease. The material was peripheral blood mononuclear cells (PBMCs), obtained when the disease was refractory, from a patient treated with antithyroid drugs.

CDR3: CSASPSGRAGNEQFF. The CDR3 nucleotides are TGCAGTGCTAGCCCTAGCGGGAGGGCCGGGAATGAGCAGTTCTTC. The V gene is TRBV20-1, the J gene TRBJ2-1; 12 bases line up with TRBD2. CDR1 is DFQATT and CDR2 is SNEGSKA in the germline V gene (reference sequence). Trimming took 3 bases from V and 7 from J; bases not matched to a gene: 7. The CDR3 sequence is 15 residues long.